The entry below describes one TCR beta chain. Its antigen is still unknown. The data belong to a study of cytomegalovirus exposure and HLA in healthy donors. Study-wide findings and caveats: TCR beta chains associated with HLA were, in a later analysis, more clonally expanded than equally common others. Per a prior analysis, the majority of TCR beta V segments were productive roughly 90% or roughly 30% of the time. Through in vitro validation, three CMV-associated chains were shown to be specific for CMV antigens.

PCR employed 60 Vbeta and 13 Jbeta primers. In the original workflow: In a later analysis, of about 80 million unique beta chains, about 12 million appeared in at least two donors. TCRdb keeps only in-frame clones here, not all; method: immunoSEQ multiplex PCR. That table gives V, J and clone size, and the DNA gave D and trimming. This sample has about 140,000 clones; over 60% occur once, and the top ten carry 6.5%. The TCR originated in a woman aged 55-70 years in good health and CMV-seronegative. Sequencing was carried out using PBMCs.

The CDR3 DNA reads as TGTGCCAGCAGTGAGGGAGTTATTAACTATGGCTACACCTTC. Translated: CASSEGVINYGYTF. The chain links TRBV2 to TRBJ1-2; unclear D gene. The ends were cut back, 3 bases at V and 1 base at J, with 9 bases in the middle. Germline V gives CDR1 SNHLY, CDR2 FYNNEI. The CDR3 is 14 residues long.